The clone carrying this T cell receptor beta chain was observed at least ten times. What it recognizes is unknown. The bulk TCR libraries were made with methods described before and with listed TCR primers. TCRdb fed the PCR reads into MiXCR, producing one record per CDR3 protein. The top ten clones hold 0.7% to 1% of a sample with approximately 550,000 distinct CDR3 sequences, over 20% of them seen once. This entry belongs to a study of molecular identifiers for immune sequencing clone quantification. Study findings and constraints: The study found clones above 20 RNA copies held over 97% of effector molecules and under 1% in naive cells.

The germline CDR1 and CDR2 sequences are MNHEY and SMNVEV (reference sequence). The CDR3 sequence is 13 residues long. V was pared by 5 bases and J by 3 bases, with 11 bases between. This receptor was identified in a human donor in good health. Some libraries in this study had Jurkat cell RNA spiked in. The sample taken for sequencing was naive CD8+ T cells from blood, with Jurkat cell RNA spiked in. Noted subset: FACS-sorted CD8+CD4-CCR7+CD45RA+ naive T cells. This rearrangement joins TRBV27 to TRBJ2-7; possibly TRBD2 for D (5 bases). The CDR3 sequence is CASSLGRNYEQYF. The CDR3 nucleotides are TGTGCCAGCAGTCTGGGGAGAAACTACGAGCAGTACTTC.